This paragraph covers one T cell receptor beta chain sequence. Its target is not known. Since a much larger clone is just one base distant, this may be a read error. The iRepertoire nested amplicon-rescue multiplex PCR amplified TCR alpha and beta CDR3s from RNA. Input was about 85-450 ng of tissue mRNA or PBMC total RNA. TCRdb recomputed calls from the multiplex PCR reads with MiXCR, one row per CDR3 protein. The table has some 190,000 distinct CDR3 sequences, 32% seen once. This entry is derived from a study of glioma-infiltrating T cells. The CDR3 is 15 amino acids. Germline CDR1 MNHEY, CDR2 SVGAGI. V shed 4 bases and J shed 2 bases, with 11 bases lying between them. Broader study findings: Tissue-blood divergence was below expectation in non-neoplastic patients, above in gliomas. Very few CDR3 sequences were shared between tissue and blood.

The sample taken for sequencing was glioma tissue, nonneoplastic brain tissue, or PBMCs (not recorded which). The source is a human donor with low-grade glioma or glioblastoma, undergoing nonglioma brain surgery, or in good health (not recorded which). The chain joins TRBV6-5 to TRBJ2-2, with D perhaps TRBD2 (6 bases). In nucleotides, the CDR3 is TGTGCCAGCAGTTCGGGGGAGCCCAACACCGGGGAGCTGTTTTTT. Amino acid sequence: CASSSGEPNTGELFF.